Presented here are 8 T cell receptor beta chains from one specimen sequenced in a study of response to subunit inactivated influenza vaccine. TCRdb independently ran MiXCR on the RT-PCR reads; one entry per CDR3 protein. Among more than 700,000 distinct CDR3 sequences listed, roughly 20% were seen once. Sequences were derived from PBMCs from blood, sampled approximately 5 days after vaccination. The receptors shown here come from a man between 50 and 59 years old who received an inactivated influenza vaccine.

The genes are TRBV11-2 and TRBJ2-7, with TRBD1 matching 8 bases. Germline V gene sequence: CDR1 SGHAT, CDR2 FQNNGV. The CDR3 is 16 residues long. With 5 bases clipped from V and 1 base from J, the junction kept 10 bases outside the gene matches. The CDR3 protein is CASSALRGPDSYEQYF. The CDR3 DNA is TGTGCCAGCAGCGCTCTCAGGGGGCCAGATTCCTACGAGCAGTACTTC. The full variable domain, rest sourced from reference TRBV11-2 and TRBJ2-7, is EAGVAQSPRYKIIEKRQSVAFWCNPISGHATLYWYQQILGQGPKLLIQFQNNGVVDDSQLPKDRFSAERLKGVDSTLKIQPAKLEDSAVYLCASSALRGPDSYEQYFGPGTRLTVT.

This clonotype has just a few counts. The chain joins TRBV7-2 to TRBJ2-7; D is possibly TRBD2 (5 bases). Per germline, CDR1 SGHTA and CDR2 FQGNSA. The CDR3 length is 17 residues. V gave up 2 bases and J gave up 2 bases, with 19 bases separating them. In nucleotides, the CDR3 is TGTGCCAGCAGCTTATCCATACGGGGTATCCTAACCTACGAGCAGTACTTC. It codes for CASSLSIRGILTYEQYF.

There are a few counts of this clonotype. This sequence joins TRBV20-1 and TRBJ2-7; D is unclear. The V end lost 0 bases, the J end lost 2 bases, and 11 bases lay between the germline ends. CDR1 and CDR2 from the germline V gene are DFQATT and SNEGSKA (reference sequence). This CDR3 comprises 14 residues. The CDR3 here is CSARDPHRAYEQYF. Written as DNA, the CDR3 is TGCAGTGCTAGAGATCCCCACCGTGCCTACGAGCAGTACTTC.

The chain has TRBV7-9 and TRBJ1-2; 7 nucleotides agree with TRBD1. CDR3 length: 16 amino acids. Looked up from germline, CDR1 is SEHNR and CDR2 is FQNEAQ (reference sequence). J lost 5 bases, V lost 4 bases, and 13 bases had no gene match. CDR3 in amino acids: CASSSSARGQLYGYTF. The CDR3, as DNA: TGTGCCAGCAGCTCCTCAGCCCGGGGACAGCTTTATGGCTACACCTTC. Looking up the rest from reference TRBV7-9 and TRBJ1-2 gives the full variable domain: DTGVSQNPRHKITKRGQNVTFRCDPISEHNRLYWYRQTLGQGPEFLTYFQNEAQLEKSRLLSDRFSAERPKGSFSTLEIQRTEQGDSAMYLCASSSSARGQLYGYTFGSGTRLTVV.

This clonotype has more than one count but fewer than ten. CDR3 sequence: CSARTGPVNTEAFF. As DNA, the CDR3 is TGCAGCGCCAGAACGGGACCCGTGAACACTGAAGCTTTCTTT. This chain uses TRBV29-1 with TRBJ1-1; a weak D match, TRBD1 (5 bases). The CDR3 totals 14 residues. The V and J ends lost 7 bases and 0 bases respectively, with 15 bases between them. Germline CDR1 reads SQVTM; CDR2 reads ANQGSEA.

This clonotype was seen a handful of times. The chain carries TRBV7-2 and TRBJ1-2; D not resolved. V was pared by 4 bases and J by 8 bases, with 17 bases between. The CDR3 sequence is 14 residues long. Germline loops: CDR1 SGHTA, CDR2 FQGNSA. The CDR3 DNA follows: TGTGCCAGCAGCTCGAGGGCCCCGGTATCCGGCTACACCTTC. Translated: CASSSRAPVSGYTF.

This clonotype was observed a few times. The V and J genes are TRBV15 and TRBJ2-1; no firm D call. Deletions cut 8 bases from V and 9 bases from J, with 20 bases between. CDR1 and CDR2 (germline): LNHNV, YYDKDF (reference sequence). The CDR3 has 14 amino acids. DNA for the CDR3: TGTGCCACCCAGGTAGAGAAGGGATTAGGTGAGCAGTTCTTC. Protein product: CATQVEKGLGEQFF.

This clonotype was recorded at least ten times. The genes are TRBV20-1 and TRBJ2-1, with D maybe TRBD1 (5 bases). CDR1 and CDR2 from the germline V gene are DFQATT and SNEGSKA (reference sequence). The V gene lost 4 bases and the J gene lost 8 bases, with 18 bases spanning the gap. This CDR3 is built from 14 residues. The CDR3 spells CSAIYPGPQDEQFF. Written as DNA, the CDR3 is TGCAGTGCTATATACCCGGGCCCACAGGATGAGCAGTTCTTC.